This T cell receptor beta chain came from a study of cytomegalovirus exposure and HLA in healthy donors. Researchers ran the PCR with 60 Vbeta and 13 Jbeta primers. Sequenced by immunoSEQ multiplex PCR; TCRdb stores in-frame clones only, minus some. The profile covers about 120,000 clones, with 8.5% to 10% appearing a single time and approximately 3% taken by the ten largest. The receptor was isolated from a man aged 30 to 39 in good health and CMV-seronegative. The sequencing input was PBMCs.

The CDR3 region is CAWRISGTVNTGELFF. The CDR3 DNA reads TGTGCCTGGAGGATATCCGGGACAGTGAACACCGGGGAGCTGTTTTTT. The chain links TRBV30 to TRBJ2-2, with TRBD1 identical over 7 bases. V was pared by 3 bases and J by 1 base, with 8 bases of the junction left unmatched. Germline CDR1 and CDR2: GTSNPN and SVGIG (reference sequence). The length of the CDR3 is 16 residues.